This TCR beta chain was identified in a study of shared clonotypes between healthy human individuals. Overall study: Three plates each covered CD4 naive and memory; CD8 naive two, CD8 memory one.

Clones were sequenced by immunoSEQ multiplex PCR, and TCRdb holds only the in-frame ones, with some missing. The repertoire has approximately 2.5 million clones, 93% of them found once; the top ten carry approximately 0.35%. General observations from the study: Rarefaction showed that sequencing of sorted subsets was incomplete (despite large depth). The sole specimen, blood, was sampled, and tissue repertoires likely differ.

The CDR3 spans 14 residues. With 1 base removed from V and 7 bases from J, the gap between germline ends came to 13 bases. Germline loops: CDR1 SGHVS, CDR2 FQNEAQ. For this clone: What it binds is unknown.

Healthy and HIV-negative, the adult donors had no recent acute infections or vaccinations. This TCR derives from a man aged 18 to 30 in good health. Some clones in this sample may be carry-over from other donors' samples. The chain uses TRBV7-8 and TRBJ1-2, with a weak D call TRBD1 (5 bases). The sequencing sample was made of naive CD4+ T cells from PBMCs. Subset of the sample: CD45RA+ positively selected. The CDR3 DNA is TGTGCCAGCAGCTTAGGAGTATGGAGGGGTGGCTACACCTTC. Translated: CASSLGVWRGGYTF.